This T cell receptor (beta chain) appears in the sequencing data of a study of cytomegalovirus exposure and HLA in healthy donors listed by TCRdb under 2017. With respect to the entire study: An earlier analysis of some 550 of the donors reported 250 to 350 Gb of sequence data and around 110 million unique TCR beta sequences from about 200 million T cells. An early release covering just under 650 HLA-typed donors comprised roughly 300 gigabases of sequencing data and about 90 million unique TCR sequences. The genetic ancestry cluster associated with self-reported Caucasian donors included about 81% of the roughly 400 genotyped donors. The study aimed to test whether signatures of past pathogen exposure could be identified by cataloging public T cell receptors. Using immunosequencing, the study profiled T cell repertoires from fewer than 850 subjects and related those repertoires to cytomegalovirus serostatus. A separate validation cohort of 100 to 150 different subjects was used in addition to the 666-subject first cohort. To predict cytomegalovirus infection status, the study combined high-throughput TCR immunosequencing, statistical association of individual TCRs with disease status, and machine learning. A later analysis re-examined previously published TCR beta repertoires from 610 or so donors and added high-resolution HLA genotyping to investigate patterns of TCR occurrence. The later analysis used no new phenotypic data to find candidate immune exposures, relying instead on TCR beta sequences and their occurrence across donors. An earlier analysis of 500 to 750 of the donors applied high-throughput TCR beta sequencing to assess whether each TCR beta V gene segment acted as functional or pseudogenic. Donor age, sex, ethnicity and CMV serostatus were collected together with the repertoire data. In a later genetic analysis, genome-wide SNP genotypes for about three fifths of the roughly 670 donors were used, and that subset was treated as a discovery cohort. All discovery cohort repertoires had been generated on a single sequencing platform. Class I and class II HLA loci were covered by the typing at four-digit resolution. The number of donors typed differed by locus, with roughly 620-630 for A, B, C, DRB1 and DQB1, 522 for DQA1, 606 for DPA1, and approximately 470 for DPB1. Roughly 5 DR-DQ haplotypes were treated as single units for association and clustering because of strong linkage in the cohort. Across around 400 genotyped donors of the cohort, an average of approximately 240,000 unique TCR beta nucleotide sequences per donor were sequenced, and roughly 18% of those sequences were non-productive.

The investigation overall reported the following: This cohort had only TCR beta chains sequenced, and the lack of alpha or paired-chain data limited which features could be detected. Cytomegalovirus status was reported to be diagnosed by the classifier with high specificity and sensitivity in both the original and validation cohorts. For the cohort, immune exposure information was limited to CMV serostatus. A later genetic analysis reported fewer N-insertions in productive TCRs among donors in an Asian-associated ancestry cluster than the roughly 690-donor mean. Because counts were too low, under 20 rarely observed V segments, including chromosome 9 orphons, were left out of the earlier analysis of 587 of the donors. According to a later analysis, parvovirus B19, influenza, CMV and Epstein-Barr virus appeared linked to several top co-occurrence clusters. Strong co-occurrence of HLA alleles, especially DR and DQ, made assigning TCR associations to individual alleles difficult. Correlated functional status among segregating V segments might be attributable to linkage disequilibrium, but an unknown experimental factor could not be ruled out. Because HLA typing was unavailable for some donors at each locus, only the typed subset was used in association tests. A later analysis associated about 17,000 TCR beta sequences with specific HLA alleles at a false discovery rate of 0.05. The sequencing pipeline was judged likely to have produced a cluster of highly shared sequence variants as a technical artifact. It was suggested by the authors that the approach could potentially be generalized to other disease states and immunological phenotypes. In a later genetic analysis, a missense DCLRE1C variant was associated with V-gene and J-gene trimming of TCR beta chains, and the association was replicated in an independent cohort. Because the 87-base-pair reads could not distinguish some IMGT-functional V segments, including TRBV6-2 and TRBV6-3, those segments were excluded. Most TCR sequences were seen in very few donors, while some public TCRs were found in many individuals. In an earlier analysis of fewer than 750 of the donors, most TCR beta V segments were observed in productive rearrangements about 90% or about 30% of the time, broadly matching IMGT annotations. In vitro tests confirmed that a few of the cytomegalovirus-associated TCR beta chains recognize cytomegalovirus antigens. A later analysis found that TCR association rates varied across HLA loci, with DRB1 alleles showing the most associated TCRs and HLA-C alleles the fewest. A later analysis found that most CMV-associated TCR beta chains appeared HLA-restricted, with HLA associations seemingly driven largely by CMV exposure. A further reported finding was that TCR beta sequences accurately predicted the HLA-A and HLA-B alleles for most subjects in the first cohort. The study listed approximately 150 TCR beta chains as associated with cytomegalovirus. Presence/absence analyses assumed roughly uniform sequencing depth across donors, an assumption that may not hold. Compared with equally common non-associated chains, HLA-associated TCR beta chains in a later analysis were more clonally expanded and had lower generation probabilities.

Based on the germline V gene, the CDR1 and CDR2 sequences are LGHNA and YSLEER. Trimming removed 0 bases from V and 3 bases from J, leaving 11 bases between the germline ends. Counted from cysteine to phenylalanine, this CDR3 has 16 amino acids. CDR3 DNA is the only sequence kept; it has 48 bases, read in frame from the first base. Concerning this clone: Its antigen remains undetermined.

The library was built by means of the immunoSEQ multiplex PCR assay. For the multiplex PCR, a mixture combining 60 forward primers for TCR Vbeta segments and 13 reverse primers for TCR Jbeta segments was used. The CDR3 region of rearranged TCR beta genes was amplified from genomic DNA with a multiplex PCR assay. The amplified TCR beta libraries were sequenced on the Illumina HiSeq System as 87-base-pair reads. Per the authors' processing: A later analysis counted approximately 74 million unique TCR beta chains across the 550 to 800 repertoires, and 10 million to 11 million of these chains were shared by at least two donors. A nearest-neighbor algorithm error-corrected the raw reads and collapsed the reads into unique sequences, merging closely related sequences to remove PCR and sequencing errors. CDR3 sequences were aligned to IMGT reference sequences to assign V, D and J gene segments. Each retained sequence needed at least a six-nucleotide match to both a V gene segment and a J gene segment. Rearrangements were classified as productive when the CDR3 lacked stop codons and remained in frame with V and J, and all other rearrangements were classified as non-productive. Following IMGT convention, CDR3 was defined as the stretch from the second conserved V-encoded cysteine to the conserved J-encoded phenylalanine. The earlier analysis of some 600 of the donors excluded sequences that lacked an unambiguous match to a single V gene segment. In an earlier analysis of 587 of the donors, V segments were called functional above 56.7% productive rearrangements and were called segregating when the between-donor standard deviation exceeded 5%. A statistical classification framework was built to diagnose cytomegalovirus status from the catalog of TCR beta chain sequences. In a later analysis, TCR nucleotide sequences were compared against IMGT/GENE-DB human TR gene sequences so that V and J genes could be assigned. The TCRdist pipeline was used in a later analysis to assign CDR3 sequences and most-parsimonious VDJ recombination scenarios. In a later analysis, each TCR beta chain was defined by its CDR3 amino acid sequence together with its V-gene family, and reads without a unique V-gene family were excluded. In a later analysis, 450 to 600 highly shared, low-generation-probability nucleotide sequences were removed to address suspected cross-contamination and a sequencing artifact. For each public chain, a later analysis derived a clonal expansion index from normalized ranks of inferred template counts within each repertoire. A later analysis computed generation probabilities with a VDJ recombination model fitted to out-of-frame rearrangements, and checked the results against IGoR. In a later analysis, TCR-TCR, TCR-HLA and TCR-CMV co-occurrence was scored with hypergeometric tests, and a repertoire-size bias correction was applied to TCR pairs. To estimate false discovery rates, a later analysis permuted the HLA or CMV assignments 20 times. In a later analysis, co-occurring TCRs were grouped using DBSCAN, and TCRdist sequence similarity was added for clustering within HLA-allele-positive subsets. Repertoires with fewer than 30,000 or more than 120,000 public chains were left out of co-occurrence clustering, as were several repertoires with anomalous nucleotide sharing. TCRdb's version of the immuneACCESS table is confined to in-frame rearrangements and falls short of the full clone set. An unresolved V gene accounts for under half of the shortfall where checked; the remainder is of unknown origin. That table furnishes V, J and clone size, whereas the DNA furnished D and trimming. This specimen's table enumerates about 130,000 clones. 1.5% to 2% of the sample lies in the top ten.

The cohort was made up of 650 to 700 healthy bone marrow donors. At the time of sampling, every cohort member was nominally healthy, though immune exposures that went unrecorded were likely present. The donor tested CMV seronegative, placing the donor among the 300 to 450 seronegative members of the cohort. Every donor gave a peripheral blood sample, and the peripheral blood mononuclear cells from that sample were used for TCR beta sequencing. Genomic DNA extraction from the blood cell samples was performed with the Qiagen DNeasy Blood Extraction Kit. Sequencing used PBMCs. The receptor comes from a man between 18 and 29 years old in good health and CMV-seronegative. The V and J segments used are TRBV4-3 and TRBJ2-2, with the D gene too uncertain to name. Here is the DNA: TGCGCCAGCAGCCAAGATTTAAGCGCATACACCGGGGAGCTGTTTTTT. Translation gives CASSQDLSAYTGELFF.